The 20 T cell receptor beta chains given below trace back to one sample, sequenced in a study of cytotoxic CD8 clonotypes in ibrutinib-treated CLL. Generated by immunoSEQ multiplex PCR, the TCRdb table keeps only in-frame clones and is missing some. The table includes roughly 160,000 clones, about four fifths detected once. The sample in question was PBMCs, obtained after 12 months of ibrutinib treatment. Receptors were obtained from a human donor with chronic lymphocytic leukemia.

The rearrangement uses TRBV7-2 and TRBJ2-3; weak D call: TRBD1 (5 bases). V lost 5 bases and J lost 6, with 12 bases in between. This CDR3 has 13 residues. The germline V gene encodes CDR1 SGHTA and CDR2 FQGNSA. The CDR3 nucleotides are TGTGCCAGCAGCACGCTATCAGGGGATACGCAGTATTTT. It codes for CASSTLSGDTQYF.

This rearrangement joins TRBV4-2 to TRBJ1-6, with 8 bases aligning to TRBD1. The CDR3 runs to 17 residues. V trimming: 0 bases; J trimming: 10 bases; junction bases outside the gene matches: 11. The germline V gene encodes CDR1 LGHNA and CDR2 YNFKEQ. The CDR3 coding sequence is TGTGCCAGCAGCCAAGATTTTACCGACAGGGGAGGATCACCCCTCCACTTT. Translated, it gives CASSQDFTDRGGSPLHF.

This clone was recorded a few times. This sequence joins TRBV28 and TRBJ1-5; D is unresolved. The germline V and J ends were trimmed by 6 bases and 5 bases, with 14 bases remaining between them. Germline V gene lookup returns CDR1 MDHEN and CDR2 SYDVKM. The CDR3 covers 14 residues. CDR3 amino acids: CASRQREGDQPQHF. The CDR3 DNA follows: TGTGCCAGCAGACAGAGGGAGGGCGATCAGCCCCAGCATTTT.

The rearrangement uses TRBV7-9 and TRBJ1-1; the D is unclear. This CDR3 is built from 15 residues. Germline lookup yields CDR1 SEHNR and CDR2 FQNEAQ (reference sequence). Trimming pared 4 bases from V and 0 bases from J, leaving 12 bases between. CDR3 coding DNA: TGTGCCAGCAGCTCAATCTGGACGGTGAACACTGAAGCTTTCTTT. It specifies CASSSIWTVNTEAFF. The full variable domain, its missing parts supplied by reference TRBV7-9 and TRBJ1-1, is DTGVSQNPRHKITKRGQNVTFRCDPISEHNRLYWYRQTLGQGPEFLTYFQNEAQLEKSRLLSDRFSAERPKGSFSTLEIQRTEQGDSAMYLCASSSIWTVNTEAFFGQGTRLTVV.

The CDR3 region is CASRDSGQETQYF. The CDR3 DNA reads TGTGCCAGCAGGGACTCCGGCCAAGAGACCCAGTACTTC. The rearrangement uses TRBV28 and TRBJ2-5; TRBD2 might be the D (5 bases). This CDR3 is built from 13 residues. The V and J ends lost 6 bases and 1 base respectively, with 9 bases between them. CDR1 and CDR2 from the germline V gene are MDHEN and SYDVKM.

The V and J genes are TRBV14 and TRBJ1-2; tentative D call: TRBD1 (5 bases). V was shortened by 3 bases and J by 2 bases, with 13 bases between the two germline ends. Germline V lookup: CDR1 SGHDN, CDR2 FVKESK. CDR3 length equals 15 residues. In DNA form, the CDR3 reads TGTGCCAGCAGCCAGACGACAGTCAGGAACTATGGCTACACCTTC. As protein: CASSQTTVRNYGYTF. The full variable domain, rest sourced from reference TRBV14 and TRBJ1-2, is EAGVTQFPSHSVIEKGQTVTLRCDPISGHDNLYWYRRVMGKEIKFLLHFVKESKQDESGMPNNRFLAERTGGTYSTLKVQPAELEDSGVYFCASSQTTVRNYGYTFGSGTRLTVV.

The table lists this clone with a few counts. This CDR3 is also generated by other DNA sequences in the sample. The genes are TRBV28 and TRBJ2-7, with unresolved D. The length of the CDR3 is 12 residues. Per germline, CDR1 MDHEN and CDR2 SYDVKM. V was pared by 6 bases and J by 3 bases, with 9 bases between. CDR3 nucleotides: TGTGCCAGCAGCCTTGGCGGCTACGAGCAGTACTTC. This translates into CASSLGGYEQYF.

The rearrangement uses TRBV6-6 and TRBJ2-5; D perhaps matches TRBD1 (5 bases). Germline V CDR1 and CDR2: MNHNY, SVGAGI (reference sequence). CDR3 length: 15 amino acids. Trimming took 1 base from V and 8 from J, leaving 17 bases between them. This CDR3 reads CASSYFDSLTATQYF. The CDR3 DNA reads TGTGCCAGCAGTTACTTCGACAGTCTCACCGCCACCCAGTACTTC.

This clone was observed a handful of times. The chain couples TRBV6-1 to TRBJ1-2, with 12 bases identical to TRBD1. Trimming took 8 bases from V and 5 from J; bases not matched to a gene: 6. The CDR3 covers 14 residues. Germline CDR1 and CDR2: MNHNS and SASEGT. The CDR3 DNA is TGTGCCAGCGGGGGACAGGGGGCAAGTTATGGCTACACCTTC. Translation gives CASGGQGASYGYTF.

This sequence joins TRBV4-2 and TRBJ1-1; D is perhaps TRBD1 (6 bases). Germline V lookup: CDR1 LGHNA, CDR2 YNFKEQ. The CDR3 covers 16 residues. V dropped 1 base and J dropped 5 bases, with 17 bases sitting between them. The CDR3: CASSQGQTGRDTEAFF. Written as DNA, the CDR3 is TGTGCCAGCAGCCAAGGCCAAACAGGGAGGGATACTGAAGCTTTCTTT.

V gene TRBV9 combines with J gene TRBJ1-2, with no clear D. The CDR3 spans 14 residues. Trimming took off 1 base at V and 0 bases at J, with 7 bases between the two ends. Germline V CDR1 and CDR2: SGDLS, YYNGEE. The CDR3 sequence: CASSVRTSNYGYTF. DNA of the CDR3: TGTGCCAGCAGCGTACGGACCTCTAACTATGGCTACACCTTC. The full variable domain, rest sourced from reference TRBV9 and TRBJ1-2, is DSGVTQTPKHLITATGQRVTLRCSPRSGDLSVYWYQQSLDQGLQFLIQYYNGEERAKGNILERFSAQQFPDLHSELNLSSLELGDSALYFCASSVRTSNYGYTFGSGTRLTVV.

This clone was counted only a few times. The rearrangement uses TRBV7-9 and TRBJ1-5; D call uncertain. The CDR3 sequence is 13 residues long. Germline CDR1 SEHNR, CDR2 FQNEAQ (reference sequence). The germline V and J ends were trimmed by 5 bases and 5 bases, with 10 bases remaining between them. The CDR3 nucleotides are TGTGCCAGCAGCCTAAATGAGTATCAGCCCCAGCATTTT. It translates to CASSLNEYQPQHF.

CDR3 DNA: TGTGCCAGCTGTCAGGTGAGGGGTTTCAATCAGCCCCAGCATTTT. Translated: CASCQVRGFNQPQHF. The chain combines TRBV28 with TRBJ1-5; D might be TRBD1 (5 bases). Germline V gene sequence: CDR1 MDHEN, CDR2 SYDVKM. CDR3 length equals 15 residues. The ends were cut back, 8 bases at V and 3 bases at J, with 17 bases in the middle. Full variable domain (outside the CDR3, taken from reference TRBV28 and TRBJ1-5): DVKVTQSSRYLVKRTGEKVFLECVQDMDHENMFWYRQDPGLGLRLIYFSYDVKMKEKGDIPEGYSVSREKKERFSLILESASTNQTSMYLCASCQVRGFNQPQHFGDGTRLSIL.

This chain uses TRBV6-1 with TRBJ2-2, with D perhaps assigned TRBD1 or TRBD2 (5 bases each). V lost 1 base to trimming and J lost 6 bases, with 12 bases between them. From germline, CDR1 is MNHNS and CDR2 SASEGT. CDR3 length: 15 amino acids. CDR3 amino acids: CASSEGGWGSGELFF. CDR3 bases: TGTGCCAGCAGTGAAGGGGGTTGGGGGTCCGGGGAGCTGTTTTTT.

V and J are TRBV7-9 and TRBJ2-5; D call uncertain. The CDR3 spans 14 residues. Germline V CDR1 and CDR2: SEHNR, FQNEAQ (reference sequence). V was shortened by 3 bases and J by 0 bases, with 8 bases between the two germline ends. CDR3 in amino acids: CASSFRADQETQYF. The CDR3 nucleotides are TGTGCCAGCAGCTTTAGGGCAGACCAAGAGACCCAGTACTTC.

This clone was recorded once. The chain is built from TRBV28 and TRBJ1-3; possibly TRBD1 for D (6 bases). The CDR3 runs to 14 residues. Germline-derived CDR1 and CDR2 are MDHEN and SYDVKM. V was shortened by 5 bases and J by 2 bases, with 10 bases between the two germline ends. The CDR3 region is CASSLTGTGNTIYF. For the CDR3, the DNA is TGTGCCAGCAGTCTGACAGGTACTGGAAACACCATATATTTT.

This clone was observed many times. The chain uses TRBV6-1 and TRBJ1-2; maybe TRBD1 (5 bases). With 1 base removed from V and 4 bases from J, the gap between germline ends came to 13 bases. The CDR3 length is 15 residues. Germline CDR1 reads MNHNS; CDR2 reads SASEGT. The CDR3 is CASSEVPGSSYGYTF. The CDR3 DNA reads TGTGCCAGCAGTGAAGTCCCAGGGTCCTCCTATGGCTACACCTTC.

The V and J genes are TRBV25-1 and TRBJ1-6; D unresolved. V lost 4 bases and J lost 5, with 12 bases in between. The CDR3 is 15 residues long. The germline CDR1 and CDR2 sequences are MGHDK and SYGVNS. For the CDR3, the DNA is TGTGCCAGCAGTGCGTCGTGGGCCCATAATTCACCCCTCCACTTT. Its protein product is CASSASWAHNSPLHF.

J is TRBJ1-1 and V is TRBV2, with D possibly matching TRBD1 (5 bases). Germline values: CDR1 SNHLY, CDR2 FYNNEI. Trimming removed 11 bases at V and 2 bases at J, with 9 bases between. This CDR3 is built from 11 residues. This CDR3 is CASRGNTEAFF. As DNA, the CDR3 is TGTGCCTCAAGGGGTAACACTGAAGCTTTCTTT.

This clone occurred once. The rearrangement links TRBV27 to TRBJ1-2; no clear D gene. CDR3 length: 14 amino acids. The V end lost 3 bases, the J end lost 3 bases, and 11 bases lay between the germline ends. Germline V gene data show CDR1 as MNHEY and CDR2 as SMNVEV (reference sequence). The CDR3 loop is CASSFKAEDYGYTF. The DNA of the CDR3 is TGTGCCAGCAGTTTTAAGGCAGAGGACTATGGCTACACCTTC.